The 25 T cell receptor beta chains presented below share a single source sample, sequenced in a study of blood T cells in healthy people across ages. The authors ran a second PCR of 7 to 11 cycles using a sample-barcoded 5' primer and a J-beta primer mix. One entry per CDR3 protein results from TCRdb running MiXCR on the 5' RACE reads. Of about 970,000 distinct CDR3 sequences in the sample, roughly 51% were seen once. What was sequenced was blood. Receptors originate from a woman aged 55-75 years in good health.

The chain is built from TRBV12-3 or TRBV12-4 and TRBJ2-3; 8 nucleotides line up with TRBD2. The J segment lost 2 bases and the V segment lost 3 bases, leaving 7 bases of the junction unmatched. The CDR3 extends over 16 amino acids. This chain's CDR3 is CASSFSREAYTDTQYF. DNA of the CDR3: TGTGCCAGCAGTTTTTCGCGGGAGGCCTACACAGATACGCAGTATTTT.

Here the CDR3 reads CASSLRGGPRLSTDTQYF. The CDR3 region has the DNA TGTGCCAGCAGCCTCCGGGGGGGCCCACGCCTTAGCACAGATACGCAGTATTTT. The chain recombines TRBV7-9 with TRBJ2-3; 8 positions agree with TRBD2. CDR1 and CDR2 (germline): SEHNR, FQNEAQ (reference sequence). The CDR3 runs to 18 residues. V shed 5 bases, J shed 0 bases, and the junction held 13 bases outside the gene matches.

This clonotype has only a few counts. The V gene is TRBV7-2, the J gene TRBJ2-4; TRBD2 matches 9 bases. Germline V gene data show CDR1 as SGHTA and CDR2 as FQGNSA. There are 17 residues in the CDR3. The trim removed 3 bases at V and 0 bases at J, leaving 6 bases unmatched. CDR3 sequence: CASSLSGGRGAKNIQYF. The CDR3 DNA reads TGTGCCAGCAGCTTGTCAGGCGGGAGGGGAGCCAAAAACATTCAGTACTTC.

The chain combines TRBV9 with TRBJ1-4; possible D gene TRBD1, 6 bases. Trimming took off 3 bases at V and 1 base at J, with 10 bases between the two ends. From germline, CDR1 is SGDLS and CDR2 YYNGEE. This CDR3 comprises 15 residues. The CDR3 sequence is CASSGTGRTNEKLFF. In nucleotides, the CDR3 is TGTGCCAGCAGCGGTACAGGGAGAACTAATGAAAAACTGTTTTTT.

This clonotype was recorded only once. V gene TRBV5-1 combines with J gene TRBJ2-3, with 8 bases lining up with TRBD1. The V and J ends lost 4 bases and 10 bases, in that order; junction bases with no gene match: 14. The CDR3 length is 15 residues. Germline loops: CDR1 SGHRS, CDR2 YFSETQ. The CDR3 loop is CASSLGTGPRVAQYF. CDR3 nucleotides: TGCGCCAGCAGCCTCGGGACAGGCCCCCGGGTGGCGCAGTATTTT. The entire variable domain, with the rest obtained from reference TRBV5-1 and TRBJ2-3, is as follows: KAGVTQTPRYLIKTRGQQVTLSCSPISGHRSVSWYQQTPGQGLQFLFEYFSETQRNKGNFPGRFSGRQFSNSRSEMNVSTLELGDSALYLCASSLGTGPRVAQYFGPGTRLTVL.

This chain joins TRBV5-1 and TRBJ2-3; D is possibly TRBD1 or TRBD2 (6 bases each). The germline gives CDR1 SGHRS, CDR2 YFSETQ. V lost 0 bases and J lost 9, with 17 bases in between. The CDR3 sequence is 15 residues long. The CDR3 bases are TGCGCCAGCAGCTTGGAGGGGGGTTCTTTGAAAACGCAGTATTTT. Its protein is CASSLEGGSLKTQYF.

The chain links TRBV4-2 to TRBJ1-2; 11 bases match TRBD1. Germline CDR1 and CDR2: LGHNA and YNFKEQ. The J segment lost 4 bases and the V segment lost 1 base, leaving 5 bases of the junction unmatched. The CDR3 runs to 16 residues. CDR3 region: CASSQAHGQGAYGYTF. The CDR3 DNA sequence: TGTGCCAGCAGCCAAGCCCATGGACAGGGGGCCTATGGCTACACCTTC.

J is TRBJ2-1 and V is TRBV20-1, with TRBD2 identical over 14 bases. Germline loops: CDR1 DFQATT, CDR2 SNEGSKA (reference sequence). The CDR3 is 14 residues long. J gave up 7 bases and V 5 bases, and 4 bases lay outside the gene matches. In DNA form, the CDR3 reads TGCAGTGCTTGGGGACTAGCGGGAGATAATGAGCAGTTCTTC. It codes for CSAWGLAGDNEQFF.

The chain combines TRBV20-1 with TRBJ2-7; 7 bases line up with TRBD1. TRBJ2-5 matches the DNA end more closely, so the J call is doubtful. The CDR3 contains 14 residues. Looked up from germline, CDR1 is DFQATT and CDR2 is SNEGSKA (reference sequence). CDR3 DNA: TGCAGTGCTAGAGACCGACAGGGTAAAGAGACCCAGTACTTC. Encoded protein: CSARDRQGKETQYF.

This clonotype was detected only once. J is TRBJ2-1 and V is TRBV30, with TRBD1 identical over 10 bases. Germline V gene lookup returns CDR1 GTSNPN and CDR2 SVGIG (reference sequence). The CDR3 is 13 amino acids. With V trimmed by 8 bases and J by 8 bases, 9 bases remained unmatched. DNA for the CDR3: TGTGCCGCGACAGGGGGCGTCCTCGATGAGCAGTTCTTC. Its protein product is CAATGGVLDEQFF.

The J gene is TRBJ2-7, the V gene TRBV27; 7 nucleotides agree with TRBD1. The germline CDR1 and CDR2 sequences are MNHEY and SMNVEV (reference sequence). This CDR3 has 13 residues. V lost 5 bases, J lost 4 bases, and 5 bases stayed unmatched. The CDR3 DNA sequence: TGTGCCAGCAGTGTAAACAGGGGTTACGAGCAGTACTTC. This sequence encodes CASSVNRGYEQYF.

At least ten counts were recorded for this clonotype. The V and J genes are TRBV7-8 and TRBJ2-7; 10 nucleotides line up with TRBD1. V was clipped by 3 bases and J by 1 base; unmatched bases: 9. Germline V CDR1 and CDR2: SGHVS, FQNEAQ. The CDR3 loop spans 17 amino acids. CDR3 amino acids: CASSFRDRGTPSYEQYF. CDR3 sequence (DNA): TGTGCCAGCAGCTTCCGGGACAGGGGAACCCCTTCCTACGAGCAGTACTTC.

In its sample, this clonotype was seen a few times. Written as DNA, the CDR3 is TGTGCCAGCAGCTTAGATCCCAGAACAGATACGCAGTATTTT. It specifies CASSLDPRTDTQYF. This rearrangement joins TRBV11-2 to TRBJ2-3; D gene uncertain. Germline CDR1 reads SGHAT; CDR2 reads FQNNGV. The CDR3 totals 14 residues. The V gene lost 0 bases and the J gene lost 3 bases, with 7 bases spanning the gap.

The chain is built from TRBV7-2 and TRBJ1-2, with TRBD1 identical over 9 bases. The CDR3 loop spans 15 amino acids. Trimming took 2 bases from V and 8 from J; bases not matched to a gene: 9. Germline V lookup: CDR1 SGHTA, CDR2 FQGNSA. Here the CDR3 reads CASSLSGTGYGGYTF. The CDR3 nucleotides are TGTGCCAGCAGCTTAAGCGGGACAGGGTATGGAGGCTACACCTTC.

The chain is built from TRBV9 and TRBJ2-3; TRBD2 might be the D (6 bases). Per the germline V gene, CDR1 is SGDLS and CDR2 is YYNGEE. This CDR3 is 14 amino acids long. V was clipped by 7 bases and J by 0 bases, with 12 bases between them. The CDR3 DNA follows: TGTGCCAGCGGCCCGGGGACTAGCACAGATACGCAGTATTTT. Amino acids: CASGPGTSTDTQYF.

This chain links TRBV12-1 with TRBJ2-1. TRBV12-1 is labeled a pseudogene. This CDR3 has 12 amino acids. CDR3 sequence: CAGHVGIDEQFF. The CDR3 DNA reads TGTGCCGGGCATGTGGGTATCGATGAGCAGTTCTTC.

The rearrangement uses TRBV14 and TRBJ2-5; D is possibly TRBD1 or TRBD2 (6 bases each). Germline V gene data show CDR1 as SGHDN and CDR2 as FVKESK. The CDR3 runs 14 residues. V was trimmed by 1 base and J by 4 bases, leaving 10 bases between them. CDR3 residues: CASSQGGAGETQYF. The CDR3 DNA sequence: TGTGCCAGCAGCCAAGGGGGGGCCGGAGAGACCCAGTACTTC.

This clonotype came up once. Relative to the germline gene, one junction end is altered; a read error may explain this. The chain employs TRBV18 and TRBJ2-1; 7 bases agree with TRBD1. The CDR3 totals 17 residues. The germline gives CDR1 KGHSH, CDR2 LQKENI. In nucleotides, the CDR3 is TGTGCCGGCTCACCACTGGTGTTACAGGGGAGCGACAATGAGCAGTTCTTC. Protein product: CAGSPLVLQGSDNEQFF.

This chain connects TRBV14 to TRBJ2-1; 8 nucleotides agree with TRBD1. Looked up from germline, CDR1 is SGHDN and CDR2 is FVKESK. Trimming at V came to 4 bases and at J to 5 bases, leaving 4 bases not matched to a gene. CDR3 length equals 14 residues. CDR3 DNA sequence: TGTGCCAGCAGCCGGACGGGACAGGACAATGAGCAGTTCTTC. Protein sequence: CASSRTGQDNEQFF. The entire variable domain, with the rest obtained from reference TRBV14 and TRBJ2-1, is as follows: EAGVTQFPSHSVIEKGQTVTLRCDPISGHDNLYWYRRVMGKEIKFLLHFVKESKQDESGMPNNRFLAERTGGTYSTLKVQPAELEDSGVYFCASSRTGQDNEQFFGPGTRLTVL.

The rearrangement uses TRBV6-1 and TRBJ2-3; 8 nucleotides align to TRBD1. V was pared by 9 bases and J by 6 bases, with 5 bases of the junction left unmatched. The CDR3 is 12 amino acids. Germline V gives CDR1 MNHNS, CDR2 SASEGT. CDR3 sequence (DNA): TGTGCCAGTACGGACAGGGTTGATACGCAGTATTTT. This sequence encodes CASTDRVDTQYF.

This clonotype has more than one count but fewer than ten. The genes are TRBV7-6 and TRBJ2-5; 10 bases agree with TRBD2. V shed 1 base, J shed 1 base, and the junction held 9 bases outside the gene matches. The germline CDR1 and CDR2 sequences are SGHVS and FNYEAQ. This CDR3 spans 18 amino acids. CDR3 bases: TGTGCCAGCAGCTTAGTCCCTAAGCGGGAGGGGACCCAAGAGACCCAGTACTTC. This encodes CASSLVPKREGTQETQYF. The full variable domain, with the rest looked up from reference TRBV7-6 and TRBJ2-5, is GAGVSQSPRYKVTKRGQDVALRCDPISGHVSLYWYRQALGQGPEFLTYFNYEAQQDKSGLPNDRFSAERPEGSISTLTIQRTEQRDSAMYRCASSLVPKREGTQETQYFGPGTRLLVL.

The chain combines TRBV5-1 with TRBJ2-1; 10 bases line up with TRBD2. With 1 base clipped from V and 8 bases from J, the junction kept 6 bases outside the gene matches. Per the germline V gene, CDR1 is SGHRS and CDR2 is YFSETQ. This CDR3 has 15 residues. CDR3 sequence: CASSLTASGSDEQFF. The CDR3, as DNA: TGCGCCAGCAGCTTGACCGCTAGCGGGAGTGATGAGCAGTTCTTC.

CDR3 bases: TGTGCCAGTAGTATTGAAGGTTCTAGCACAGATACGCAGTATTTT. Its translation: CASSIEGSSTDTQYF. V and J are TRBV19 and TRBJ2-3; D is ambiguous. The CDR3 has 15 residues. Trimming pared 3 bases from V and 0 bases from J, leaving 10 bases between. CDR1 is LNHDA and CDR2 is SQIVND in the germline V gene (reference sequence).

This rearrangement joins TRBV4-1 to TRBJ2-1, with a weak D call TRBD1 (6 bases). CDR1 is MGHRA and CDR2 is YSYEKL in the germline V gene. CDR3 length: 15 amino acids. V gave up 5 bases and J gave up 9 bases, with 20 bases separating them. The CDR3 is CASSSPQRGYFEQFF. The CDR3 region has the DNA TGCGCCAGCAGCAGCCCTCAAAGGGGGTATTTTGAGCAGTTCTTC.

The table lists this clonotype with a few counts. V gene TRBV10-3 combines with J gene TRBJ2-5, with 8 bases fitting TRBD1. V shed 7 bases, J shed 2 bases, and the junction held 3 bases outside the gene matches. Germline V CDR1 and CDR2: ENHRY, SYGVKD. The CDR3 length is 13 residues. CDR3 in amino acids: CAITQGAQETQYF. The CDR3 nucleotides read TGTGCCATCACCCAGGGGGCACAAGAGACCCAGTACTTC.